This entry lists 2 T cell receptor beta chains sequenced from one sample in a study of neurological immune-mediated disorders. TCRdb re-called the 5' RACE reads through MiXCR, storing one row per CDR3 protein. Altogether about 46,000 distinct CDR3 sequences are present, about 2% being singletons, with the ten largest covering 2.2%. Sequencing was done on a sample of PBMCs. The receptors were sampled from a woman between 40 and 55 years old with multiple sclerosis.

This clonotype came up many times. This chain joins TRBV20-1 and TRBJ2-1; D tentatively fits TRBD1 or TRBD2 (5 bases each). Germline loops: CDR1 DFQATT, CDR2 SNEGSKA (reference sequence). This CDR3 is 14 amino acids long. Trimming removed 3 bases at V and 12 bases at J, with 21 bases between. In DNA form, the CDR3 reads TGCAGTGCTAGCCGGGACGCCCGGGACCCAGGGCAGTTCTTC. Translating it yields CSASRDARDPGQFF.

The sample holds many counts of this clonotype. One end of the junction is discordant with germline, which a read error may explain. The V gene is TRBV18, the J gene TRBJ2-5, with D possibly matching TRBD1 (6 bases). This CDR3 contains 13 residues. The germline V gene has CDR1 KGHSH and CDR2 LQKENI. CDR3 bases: TGTGCCAGCTCGCCACACAGGGATGAGACCCAGTACTTC. Protein product: CASSPHRDETQYF.